Below, one T cell receptor (beta chain) is given with its context. The sample comes from a study of blood T cell repertoires in COVID-19. The CDR3 length is 16 residues. Germline V gives CDR1 DFQATT, CDR2 SNEGSKA (reference sequence). Trimming removed 3 bases from V and 8 bases from J; junction bases left unmatched: 10. Generated by immunoSEQ multiplex PCR, the TCRdb table keeps only in-frame clones and is missing some. This sample has over 350,000 clones, with roughly 90% found just once. The J gene is TRBJ2-1, the V gene TRBV20-1; TRBD2 aligns across 13 bases. Specimen: PBMCs or T cells enriched from blood (not recorded which). This receptor was taken from a woman aged 25-40 years with acute COVID-19. As DNA, the CDR3 is TGCAGTGCTAGTGCCCGAACTAGCGGGGGGGCCCATGAGCAGTTCTTC. This sequence encodes CSASARTSGGAHEQFF.